Listed below are T cell receptor beta chains from one sample, sequenced in a study of T cells after yellow fever vaccination. TCRdb recomputed calls from the 5' RACE reads with MiXCR, one row per CDR3 protein. This table has about 340,000 distinct CDR3 sequences, under 15% appearing once. Source: CD4+ T cells sorted from PBMCs, taken 15 days after the yellow fever booster vaccination. These receptors originate from a man aged 18 to 35 who received the YFV17D yellow fever vaccine. Both conserved end residues are part of each CDR3. Clone size, where shown, is once, few, many, or a class for clones that have expanded.

clone_size v_call cdr3_aa
- TRBV4-2 CASSQDAFSYGYTF
- TRBV9 CASSVVGGAGTGELFF
few TRBV5-4 CASSWDLSSYEQYF
- TRBV19 CASSEGHLNSPLHF
- TRBV6-5 CASSYNRQGANTEAFF
- TRBV9 CATQTGNTGELFF
- TRBV5-1 CASSTLSGPEETQYF
- TRBV6-2/TRBV6-3 CASSFTGDTQYF
- TRBV7-3 CASSWGGQGEQFF
few TRBV6-4 CASSDSFRGWGNYGYTF
few TRBV7-2 CASSLGTSAYEQYF
few TRBV12-3/TRBV12-4 CASSLGGALIGELFF
few TRBV12-3/TRBV12-4 CASRSQSGGAYNEQFF
- TRBV7-2 CASSSRNGAYEQYF
- TRBV4-2 CASSQERMGQGWANVLTF
- TRBV10-1 CASPDGNYGYTF
few TRBV7-3 CASSSEGRSSTGELFF
few TRBV21-1 CASSKERLAGGNSTDTQYF
many TRBV9 CASSVGGGAWETQYF
few TRBV5-1 CASSLGVSYNEQFF
few TRBV5-5 CASSRMTGGAQGPQHF
many TRBV20-1 CSASPALAGGMEQFF
few TRBV7-8 CASSLGQGLGNQPQHF
many TRBV5-1 CASSLVGLGSADTQYF
- TRBV6-5 CASSYVGEAFF
few TRBV6-1 CASSGSVNYNSPLHF
many TRBV12-3/TRBV12-4 CASSPQGRELFF
- TRBV21-1 CASSTQKGQGTYHSPLHF
many TRBV5-1 CASRADYTEAFF
many TRBV18 CASSPSRSTDTQYF
few TRBV4-3 CASSQDGNHLLTTQYF